This T cell receptor beta chain was sequenced in a study of T cell changes during pregnancy in multiple sclerosis. Germline V gene lookup returns CDR1 MNHEY and CDR2 SVGAGI. The CDR3 is 15 amino acids. The ends were cut back, 6 bases at V and 1 base at J, with 12 bases in the middle. Profiled with immunoSEQ multiplex PCR; TCRdb holds only in-frame clones, not every one. The sample has approximately 29,000 clones; around nine tenths are singletons. The sample was CD8+ T cells from peripheral blood mononuclear cells, taken before pregnancy. The chain combines TRBV6-5 with TRBJ2-2; a weak D match, TRBD1 (5 bases). The receptor comes from a female donor with multiple sclerosis, enrolled in a pregnancy study. CDR3 protein: CASRRMTENTGELFF. In DNA, the CDR3 is TGTGCCAGCAGGAGAATGACAGAGAACACCGGGGAGCTGTTTTTT.